This TCR beta chain was identified in a study of blood T cells in healthy people across ages. V lost 6 bases, J lost 4 bases, and 13 bases lay in between. This CDR3 is built from 12 residues. CDR1 and CDR2 (germline): DFQATT, SNEGSKA (reference sequence). PCR was performed a second time for about 7 to 12 cycles using a sample-barcoded 5' primer and a J-beta primer mix. Via MiXCR, TCRdb re-called the 5' RACE reads, giving one row per CDR3 protein. This sample yields 910,000 or so distinct CDR3 sequences, of which roughly 51% are seen a single time; about a fifth belongs to the top ten. This clonotype originated in a woman aged 55-70 years in good health. The specimen sequenced was blood. This chain links TRBV20-1 with TRBJ2-7, with D tentatively TRBD2 (6 bases). In DNA form, the CDR3 reads TGCAGTGCCCGAGCCGGAGGGTACGAGCAGTACTTC. It translates to CSARAGGYEQYF.